The T cell receptor beta chain described here comes from a study of shared clonotypes between healthy human individuals (dated by TCRdb to between 2020 and 2021). Describing the broader study: Three men and a couple of women, aged 18 to 49 years, made up the cohort. Leukapheresis yielded between about 0.94 and 8.9 billion PBMCs per donor. For each donor, CD4 naive and CD4 memory were each given three plates, CD8 naive was given two plates, and CD8 memory was given one plate. To estimate repertoire size and how much clonotype sharing occurs between individuals, the study deeply sequenced the blood TCR repertoires of roughly 5 healthy adults. Libraries were prepared and TCR repertoires were sequenced by different laboratories using diverse techniques, in order to increase sequencing depth and limit assay-specific biases. The research as a whole found: Estimated clonotype richness was generally larger for naive than for memory subsets. Pairwise subsampling indicated that sequencing depth was expected to affect the degree of clonotype sharing among donors. Rarefaction of sorted-subset datasets indicated incomplete sequencing despite the large sequencing depth. The small number of donors limited the genetic and exposure-history diversity represented. Sampling was limited to blood, and TCR repertoires in tissue likely differ from TCR repertoires in blood. Across several donors, roughly 5.4% of naive CD4, over 3% of naive CD8, about 2% of memory CD4, and 0.4% of memory CD8 clonotypes were shared. Higher generation probabilities were observed for clonotypes shared by all four sorted-subset donors than for non-shared clonotypes.

Remarks on this clone: Its binding antigen is unknown. Qualities for individual bases were not recorded, and no much larger clone is one base off.

TCR CDR3 regions were amplified from genomic DNA by multiplex PCR using the deep immunoSEQ assay. Extracted genomic DNA from each cell subset was distributed evenly across all wells of several immunoSEQ 96-well plates, and each plate was treated as a replicate. For sorted subsets, approximately 190 ng of genomic DNA, equivalent to some 30,000 T cell genomes, went into each replicate PCR. The purified libraries were quantified using a Qubit 3.0 fluorometer, sized with a Bioanalyzer 2100, and then quantified again using the KAPA Library Quantification kit. Every immunoSEQ 96-well plate was sequenced on a separate single-read 150-cycle Illumina NextSeq 550 flow cell. Turning to the authors' computational methods: Because the immunoSEQ output included only junctional sequences and no quality scores, the filtering could not be the same as the filtering used for full-length reads. To assign V/J genes and CDR3, sequences were annotated using PyIR, a Python wrapper for IgBLAST v1.9, with IMGT germline references. Reads with weak V/J assignments (E-value above 1e-6), missing CDR3, stop codons, out-of-frame junctions, or ambiguous translated residues were removed. V3J clonotypes were defined as sequences sharing the same inferred V gene, J gene, and CDR3 amino acid sequence. Percentage overlap between repertoires was calculated by dividing the number of shared unique clonotypes by the size of the smaller repertoire. Repertoire richness was assessed with RTK rarefaction, the Chao1 estimator, and Recon v2.1 estimates of unobserved clonotypes. Generation probabilities for all TCRbeta clonotypes obtained by the gDNA method from several donors were computed using OLGA. TCRdb's version of the immuneACCESS table is confined to in-frame rearrangements and falls short of the full clone set. An unresolved V gene accounts for under half of the shortfall where checked; the remainder is of unknown origin. That table supplies the V and J calls and clone size; D and trimming were determined from the DNA. The sample table shows hundreds of thousands of clones, and under 95% are seen once. The ten largest clones add up to approximately 24% of the sample.

V is pared back by 4 bases and J by 2 bases, with 24 bases lying between the germline termini. CDR3 length: 18 amino acids, cysteine to phenylalanine. The entry retains the CDR3 DNA only, 54 bases that are in frame from base 1. Looking up the germline V gene (reference sequence) yields CDR1 SEHNR and CDR2 FQNEAQ. CD8 naive samples consisted of CD45RO-negative cells that were positively selected for CCR7, yielding a CD45RA+CCR7+ population without TemRA cells. The donors were healthy, HIV-negative adults who had no recently reported acute infections or vaccinations. Only Caucasian adults living in Nashville, Tennessee, USA were represented among the donors. After blood collection by leukapheresis, PBMCs were isolated using Ficoll-Histopaque density gradient centrifugation and then cryopreserved in the vapor phase of liquid nitrogen. Purity and quantity of every magnetically sorted T cell population were checked by analytical flow cytometry. Genomic DNA was isolated from every sorted fraction and measured by UV absorbance on a Nanodrop 2000c.

Sequenced input: naive CD8+ T cells sorted from blood. The cell subset or site tag for this specimen amounts to: CD45RA+CCR7+. This chain joins TRBV7-9 to TRBJ2-7, with a weak D call of TRBD1 (6 bases match). This clonotype was obtained from a man under 40 in good health. For the CDR3, the sequence is CASSSYWTERGKTYEQYF. The bases read TGTGCCAGCAGCTCATATTGGACGGAGAGGGGGAAGACCTACGAGCAGTACTTC.